The text below deals with one T cell receptor (beta chain). Profiling relied on immunoSEQ multiplex PCR, and the TCRdb table lists in-frame clones only, not all of them. This table has around 240,000 clones, 83% appearing once. This sample was included in a study of blood T cell repertoires in COVID-19. V lost 1 base, J lost 4 bases, and 12 bases lay in between. CDR3 length: 15 amino acids. CDR1 and CDR2 from the germline V gene are SGDLS and YYNGEE. This receptor was taken from a woman aged 45-65 years with acute or convalescent COVID-19. V and J are TRBV9 and TRBJ2-1; a possible D gene is TRBD2 (5 bases). The material sequenced was peripheral blood. The CDR3 bases are TGTGCCAGCAGCGTAACGGGCGGAGGTTACAATGAGCAGTTCTTC. Amino acids: CASSVTGGGYNEQFF.